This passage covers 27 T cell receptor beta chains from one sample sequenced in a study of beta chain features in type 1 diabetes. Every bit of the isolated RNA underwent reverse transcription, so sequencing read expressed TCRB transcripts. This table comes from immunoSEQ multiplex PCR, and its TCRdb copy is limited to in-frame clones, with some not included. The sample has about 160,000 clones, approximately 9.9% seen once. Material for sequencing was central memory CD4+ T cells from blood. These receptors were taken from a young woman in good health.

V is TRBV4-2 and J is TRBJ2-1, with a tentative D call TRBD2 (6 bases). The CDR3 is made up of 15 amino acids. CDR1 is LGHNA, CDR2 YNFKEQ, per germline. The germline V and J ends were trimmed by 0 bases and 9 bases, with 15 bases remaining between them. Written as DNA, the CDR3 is TGTGCCAGCAGCCAAGATAGGGACCCGGGAGTTGAGCAGTTCTTC. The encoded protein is CASSQDRDPGVEQFF.

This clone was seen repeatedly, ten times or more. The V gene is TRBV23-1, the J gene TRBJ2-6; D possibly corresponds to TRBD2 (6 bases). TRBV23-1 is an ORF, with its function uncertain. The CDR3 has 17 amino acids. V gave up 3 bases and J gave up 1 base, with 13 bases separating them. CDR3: CASSHPGLLSGANVLTF. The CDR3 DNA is TGCGCCAGCAGTCATCCGGGACTCTTGTCTGGGGCCAACGTCCTGACTTTC.

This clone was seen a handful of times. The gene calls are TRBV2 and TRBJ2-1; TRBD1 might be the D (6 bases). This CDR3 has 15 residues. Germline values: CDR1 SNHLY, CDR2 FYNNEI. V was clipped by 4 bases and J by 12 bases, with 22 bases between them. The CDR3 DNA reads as TGTGCCAGCAGTGCCGGGATAGGGGGACGTCAGGGGCAGTTCTTC. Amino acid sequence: CASSAGIGGRQGQFF.

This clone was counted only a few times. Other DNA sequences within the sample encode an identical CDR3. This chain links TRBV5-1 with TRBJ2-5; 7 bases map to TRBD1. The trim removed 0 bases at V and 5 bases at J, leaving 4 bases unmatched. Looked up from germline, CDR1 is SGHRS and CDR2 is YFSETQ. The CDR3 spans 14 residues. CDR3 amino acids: CASSLGQGRETQYF. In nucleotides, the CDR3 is TGCGCCAGCAGCTTGGGACAGGGAAGGGAGACCCAGTACTTC.

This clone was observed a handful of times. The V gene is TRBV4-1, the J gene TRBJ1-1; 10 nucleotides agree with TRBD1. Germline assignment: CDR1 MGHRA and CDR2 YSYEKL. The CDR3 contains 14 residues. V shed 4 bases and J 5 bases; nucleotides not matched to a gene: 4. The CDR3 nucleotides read TGCGCCAGCAGCCCAGGGACAGGGGAAACTGAAGCTTTCTTT. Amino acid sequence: CASSPGTGETEAFF.

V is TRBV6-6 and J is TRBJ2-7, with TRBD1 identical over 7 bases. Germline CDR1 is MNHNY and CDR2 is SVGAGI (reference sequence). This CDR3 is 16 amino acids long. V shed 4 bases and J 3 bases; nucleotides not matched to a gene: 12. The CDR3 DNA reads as TGTGCCAGCAGTTTTCCCTCGGACAGGAACAGCTACGAGCAGTACTTC. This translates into CASSFPSDRNSYEQYF.

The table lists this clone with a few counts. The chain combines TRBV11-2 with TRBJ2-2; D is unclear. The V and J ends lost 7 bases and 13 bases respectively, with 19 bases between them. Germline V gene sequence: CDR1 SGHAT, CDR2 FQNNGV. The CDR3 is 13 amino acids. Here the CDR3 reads CASTPIRSGWLFF. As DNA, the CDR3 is TGTGCCAGCACCCCGATTCGCTCCGGGTGGCTGTTTTTT.

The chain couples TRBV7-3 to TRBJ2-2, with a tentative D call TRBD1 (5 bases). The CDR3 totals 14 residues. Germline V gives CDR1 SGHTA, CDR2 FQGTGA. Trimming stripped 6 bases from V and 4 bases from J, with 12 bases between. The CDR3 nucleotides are TGTGCCAGCAGGTGGTATAGGGGCACCGGGGAGCTGTTTTTT. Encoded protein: CASRWYRGTGELFF.

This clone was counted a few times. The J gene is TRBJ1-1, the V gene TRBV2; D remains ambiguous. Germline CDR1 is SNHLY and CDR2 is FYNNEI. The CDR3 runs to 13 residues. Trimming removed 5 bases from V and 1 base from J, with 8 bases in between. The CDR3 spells CASSFRQNTEAFF. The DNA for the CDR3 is TGTGCCAGCAGTTTTCGACAGAACACTGAAGCTTTCTTT. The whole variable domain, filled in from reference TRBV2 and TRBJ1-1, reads EPEVTQTPSHQVTQMGQEVILRCVPISNHLYFYWYRQILGQKVEFLVSFYNNEISEKSEIFDDQFSVERPDGSNFTLKIRSTKLEDSAMYFCASSFRQNTEAFFGQGTRLTVV.

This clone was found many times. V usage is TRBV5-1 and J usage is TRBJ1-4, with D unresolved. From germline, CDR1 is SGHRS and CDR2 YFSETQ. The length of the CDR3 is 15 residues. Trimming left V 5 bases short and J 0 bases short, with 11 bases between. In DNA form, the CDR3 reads TGCGCCAGCAGTCCCGGGAGCGCAACTAATGAAAAACTGTTTTTT. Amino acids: CASSPGSATNEKLFF.

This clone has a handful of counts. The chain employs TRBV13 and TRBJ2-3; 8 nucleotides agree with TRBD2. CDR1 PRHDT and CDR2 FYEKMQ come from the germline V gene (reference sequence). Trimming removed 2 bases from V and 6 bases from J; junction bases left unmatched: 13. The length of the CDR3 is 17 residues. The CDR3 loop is CASSLRPGGGSSDTQYF. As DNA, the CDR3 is TGTGCCAGCAGCTTACGTCCCGGGGGGGGGTCATCGGATACGCAGTATTTT.

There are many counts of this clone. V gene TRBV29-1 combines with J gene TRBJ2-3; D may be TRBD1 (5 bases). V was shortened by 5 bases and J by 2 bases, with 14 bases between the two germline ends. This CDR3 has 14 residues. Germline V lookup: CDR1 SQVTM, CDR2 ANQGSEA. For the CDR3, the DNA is TGCAGCGTTTCCCTAGGGGAAGTCACAGATACGCAGTATTTT. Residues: CSVSLGEVTDTQYF.

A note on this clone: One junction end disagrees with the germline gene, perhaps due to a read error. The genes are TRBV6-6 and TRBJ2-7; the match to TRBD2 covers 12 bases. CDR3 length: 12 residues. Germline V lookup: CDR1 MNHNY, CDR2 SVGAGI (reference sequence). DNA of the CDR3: TGTGCCAGCAGTTACGGACTAGCGGGGTCCAACTTC. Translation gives CASSYGLAGSNF.

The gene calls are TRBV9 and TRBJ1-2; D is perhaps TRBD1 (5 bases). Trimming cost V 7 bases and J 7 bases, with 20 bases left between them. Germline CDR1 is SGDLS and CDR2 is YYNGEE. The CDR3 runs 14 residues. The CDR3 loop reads CASRRGRDYGGYTF. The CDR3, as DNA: TGTGCCAGCCGAAGGGGCAGGGATTATGGTGGCTACACCTTC.

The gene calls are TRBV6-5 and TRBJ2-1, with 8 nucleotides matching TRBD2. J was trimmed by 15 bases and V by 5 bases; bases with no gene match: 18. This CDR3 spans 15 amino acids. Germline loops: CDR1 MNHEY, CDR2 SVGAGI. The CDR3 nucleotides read TGTGCCAGCAGTCCCAGCGGGGGTGCGGCACCCAGAGGGTTCTTC. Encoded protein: CASSPSGGAAPRGFF.

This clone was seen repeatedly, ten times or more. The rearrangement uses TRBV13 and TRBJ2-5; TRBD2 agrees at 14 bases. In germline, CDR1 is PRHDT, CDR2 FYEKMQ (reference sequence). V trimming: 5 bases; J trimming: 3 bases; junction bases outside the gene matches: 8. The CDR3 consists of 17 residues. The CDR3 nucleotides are TGTGCCAGCAGCACGGGACTAGCGGGAGACGCGGAAGAGACCCAGTACTTC. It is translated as CASSTGLAGDAEETQYF.

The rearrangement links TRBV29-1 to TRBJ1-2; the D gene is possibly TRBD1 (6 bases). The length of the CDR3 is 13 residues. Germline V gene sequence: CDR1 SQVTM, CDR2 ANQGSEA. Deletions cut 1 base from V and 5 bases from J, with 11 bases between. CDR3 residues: CSVEATGMYGYTF. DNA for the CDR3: TGCAGCGTTGAAGCCACAGGGATGTATGGCTACACCTTC.

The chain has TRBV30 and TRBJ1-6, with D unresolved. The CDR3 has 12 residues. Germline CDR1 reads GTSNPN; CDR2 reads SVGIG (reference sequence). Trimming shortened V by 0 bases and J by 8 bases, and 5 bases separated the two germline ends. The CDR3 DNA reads TGTGCCTGGAGTGTACTGGATTCACCCCTCCACTTT. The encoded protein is CAWSVLDSPLHF.

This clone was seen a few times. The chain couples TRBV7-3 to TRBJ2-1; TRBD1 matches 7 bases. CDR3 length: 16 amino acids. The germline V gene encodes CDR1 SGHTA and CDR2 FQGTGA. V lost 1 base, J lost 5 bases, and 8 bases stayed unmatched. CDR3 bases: TGTGCCAGCAGCTTAAAGAGGGGGCGAATCAACAATGAGCAGTTCTTC. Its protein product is CASSLKRGRINNEQFF.

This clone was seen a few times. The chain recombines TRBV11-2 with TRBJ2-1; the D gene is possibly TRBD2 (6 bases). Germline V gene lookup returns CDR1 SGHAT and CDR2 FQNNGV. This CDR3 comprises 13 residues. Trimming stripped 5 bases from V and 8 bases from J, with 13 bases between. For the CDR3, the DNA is TGTGCCAGCAGCCAAACTAGCTTGGATGAGCAGTTCTTC. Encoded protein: CASSQTSLDEQFF.

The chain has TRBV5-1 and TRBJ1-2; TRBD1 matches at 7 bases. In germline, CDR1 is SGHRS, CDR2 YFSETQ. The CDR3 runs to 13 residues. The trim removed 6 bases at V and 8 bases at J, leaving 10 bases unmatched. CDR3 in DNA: TGCGCCAGCACCGACAGGGCGGATGACGGCTACACCTTC. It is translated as CASTDRADDGYTF.

The CDR3 protein is CASILADTQYF. The CDR3 bases are TGTGCCAGCATCCTCGCAGATACGCAGTATTTT. The chain is built from TRBV2 and TRBJ2-3; D gene unclear. Germline CDR1 SNHLY, CDR2 FYNNEI. The V end was cut by 7 bases, the J end by 4 bases, with 6 bases between. The CDR3 totals 11 residues.

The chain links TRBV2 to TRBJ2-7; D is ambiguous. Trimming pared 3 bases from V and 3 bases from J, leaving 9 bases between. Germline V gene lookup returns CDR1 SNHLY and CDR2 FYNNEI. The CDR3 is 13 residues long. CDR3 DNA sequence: TGTGCCAGCAGTGAGACTGCCTTCTACGAGCAGTACTTC. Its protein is CASSETAFYEQYF.

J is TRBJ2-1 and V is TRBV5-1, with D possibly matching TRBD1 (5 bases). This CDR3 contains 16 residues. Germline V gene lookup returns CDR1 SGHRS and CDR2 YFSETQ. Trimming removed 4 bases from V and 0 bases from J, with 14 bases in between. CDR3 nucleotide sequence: TGCGCCAGCAGCCCAGGGATTTCGAGCTCCTACAATGAGCAGTTCTTC. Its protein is CASSPGISSSYNEQFF.

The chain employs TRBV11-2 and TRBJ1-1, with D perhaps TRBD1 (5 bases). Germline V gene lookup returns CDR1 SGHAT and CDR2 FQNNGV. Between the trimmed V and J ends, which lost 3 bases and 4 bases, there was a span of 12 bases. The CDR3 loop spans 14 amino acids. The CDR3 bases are TGTGCCAGCAGCTTCACAAGGGGCGGCACTGAAGCTTTCTTT. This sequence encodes CASSFTRGGTEAFF.

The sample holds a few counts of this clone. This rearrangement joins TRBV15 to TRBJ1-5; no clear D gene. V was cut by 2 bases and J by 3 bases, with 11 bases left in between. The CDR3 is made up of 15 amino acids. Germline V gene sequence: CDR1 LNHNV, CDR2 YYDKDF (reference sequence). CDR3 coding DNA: TGTGCCACCAGCAGATCTGACATTCTCAATCAGCCCCAGCATTTT. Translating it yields CATSRSDILNQPQHF.

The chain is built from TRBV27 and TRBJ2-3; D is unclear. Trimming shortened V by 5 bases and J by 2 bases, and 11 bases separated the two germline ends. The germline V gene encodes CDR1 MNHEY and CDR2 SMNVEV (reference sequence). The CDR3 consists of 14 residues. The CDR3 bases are TGTGCCAGCAGTCCAATCCTATCCACAGATACGCAGTATTTT. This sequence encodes CASSPILSTDTQYF.